Following are 7 T cell receptor beta chains from one sample sequenced in a study of blood T cells in healthy people across ages. Sample-barcoded 5' priming and a J-beta primer mix drove a second PCR of 7 to 11 cycles. TCRdb re-called the 5' RACE reads through MiXCR, storing one row per CDR3 protein. The profile shows 550,000 to 800,000 distinct CDR3 sequences, over 20% of them singletons. Sequenced sample: blood. The source of these receptors is a man between 65 and 85 years old in good health.

This chain's CDR3 is CSVEDGLAGGLDEQFF. The CDR3 nucleotides read TGCAGCGTTGAAGATGGGTTAGCGGGAGGGTTAGATGAGCAGTTCTTC. J is TRBJ2-1 and V is TRBV29-1; 11 bases align to TRBD2. This CDR3 region has 16 residues. CDR1 is SQVTM and CDR2 is ANQGSEA in the germline V gene. Trimming took 0 bases from V and 8 from J; bases not matched to a gene: 9.

This clonotype was seen a handful of times. J is TRBJ2-2 and V is TRBV6-1; TRBD1 or TRBD2 may be the D gene (6 bases each). CDR3 length: 17 amino acids. The ends were cut back, 1 base at V and 1 base at J, with 13 bases in the middle. Germline CDR1 is MNHNS and CDR2 is SASEGT. CDR3 sequence: CASSEGAGEVNTGELFF. DNA for the CDR3: TGTGCCAGCAGTGAAGGGGCAGGGGAGGTGAACACCGGGGAGCTGTTTTTT.

This chain uses TRBV20-1 with TRBJ1-1, with D unresolved. V was pared by 1 base and J by 4 bases, with 4 bases between. The CDR3 is 11 amino acids. Germline loops: CDR1 DFQATT, CDR2 SNEGSKA (reference sequence). CDR3 sequence reads: CSARVTTEAFF. CDR3 sequence (DNA): TGCAGTGCTAGAGTTACCACTGAAGCTTTCTTT.

The rearrangement uses TRBV20-1 and TRBJ2-7; the D gene is possibly TRBD2 (6 bases). CDR3 length: 18 amino acids. The V gene lost 4 bases and the J gene lost 0 bases, with 25 bases spanning the gap. CDR1 and CDR2 (germline): DFQATT, SNEGSKA (reference sequence). CDR3 bases: TGCAGTGCTACACCTCCGGGACTCCAAGGAACGGGCTCCTACGAGCAGTACTTC. It is translated as CSATPPGLQGTGSYEQYF.

This clonotype was detected a few times. The chain uses TRBV29-1 and TRBJ2-3; D is unclear. The CDR3 has 14 residues. V was pared by 3 bases and J by 2 bases, with 12 bases between. Germline CDR1 and CDR2: SQVTM and ANQGSEA. CDR3 residues: CSVDLIPHTDTQYF. In DNA form, the CDR3 reads TGCAGCGTTGACTTGATCCCCCACACAGATACGCAGTATTTT.

The CDR3 coding sequence is TGTGCCAGCAGTGAGGACATTCAGTACTTC. This encodes CASSEDIQYF. The genes are TRBV2 and TRBJ2-4; D ambiguous. Trimming shortened V by 3 bases and J by 8 bases, and 2 bases separated the two germline ends. From germline, CDR1 is SNHLY and CDR2 FYNNEI. This CDR3 contains 10 residues.

The chain carries TRBV2 and TRBJ1-1, with 7 nucleotides matching TRBD1. Trimming at V came to 8 bases and at J to 5 bases, leaving 8 bases not matched to a gene. The germline V gene has CDR1 SNHLY and CDR2 FYNNEI. The CDR3 is 13 residues long. The CDR3: CASHDRVGTEAFF. As DNA, the CDR3 is TGTGCCAGCCACGACAGGGTTGGGACTGAAGCTTTCTTT.